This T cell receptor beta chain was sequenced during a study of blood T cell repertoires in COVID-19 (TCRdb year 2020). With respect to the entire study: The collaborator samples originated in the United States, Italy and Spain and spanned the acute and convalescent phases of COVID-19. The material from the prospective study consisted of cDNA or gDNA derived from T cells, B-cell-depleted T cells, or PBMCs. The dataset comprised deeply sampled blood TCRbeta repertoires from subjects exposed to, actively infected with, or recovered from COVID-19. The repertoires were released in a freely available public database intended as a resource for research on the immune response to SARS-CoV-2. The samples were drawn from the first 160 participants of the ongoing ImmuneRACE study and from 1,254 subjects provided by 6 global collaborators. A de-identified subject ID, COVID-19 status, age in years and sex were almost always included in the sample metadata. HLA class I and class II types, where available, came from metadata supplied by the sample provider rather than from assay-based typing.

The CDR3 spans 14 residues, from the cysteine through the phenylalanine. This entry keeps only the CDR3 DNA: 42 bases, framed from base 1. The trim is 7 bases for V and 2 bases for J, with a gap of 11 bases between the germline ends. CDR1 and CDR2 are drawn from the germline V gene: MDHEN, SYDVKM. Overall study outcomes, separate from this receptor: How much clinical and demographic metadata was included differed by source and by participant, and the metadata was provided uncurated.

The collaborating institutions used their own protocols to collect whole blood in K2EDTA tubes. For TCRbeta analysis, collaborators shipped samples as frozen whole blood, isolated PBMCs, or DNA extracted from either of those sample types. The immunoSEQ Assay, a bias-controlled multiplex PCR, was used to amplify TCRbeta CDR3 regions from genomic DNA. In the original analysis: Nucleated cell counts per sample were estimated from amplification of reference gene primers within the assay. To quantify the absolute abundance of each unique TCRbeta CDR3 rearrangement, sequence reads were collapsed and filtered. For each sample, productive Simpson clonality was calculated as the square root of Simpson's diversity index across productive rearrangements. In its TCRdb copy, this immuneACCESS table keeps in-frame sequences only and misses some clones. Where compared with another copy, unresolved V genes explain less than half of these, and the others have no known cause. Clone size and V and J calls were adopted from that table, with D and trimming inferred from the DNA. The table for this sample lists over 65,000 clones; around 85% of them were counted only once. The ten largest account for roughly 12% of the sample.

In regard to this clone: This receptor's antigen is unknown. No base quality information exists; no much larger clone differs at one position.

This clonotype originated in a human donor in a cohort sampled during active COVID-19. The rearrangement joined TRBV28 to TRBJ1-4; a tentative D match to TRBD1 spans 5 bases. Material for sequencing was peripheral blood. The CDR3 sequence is CASIKDKTNEKLFF. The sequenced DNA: TGTGCCAGCATCAAGGACAAGACTAATGAAAAACTGTTTTTT.